The T cell receptor (beta chain) under discussion was sequenced for a study of control samples from healthy donors and cancer patients. Libraries were prepared by immunoSEQ multiplex PCR; TCRdb keeps only in-frame clonotypes and omits some of them. The profile covers approximately 49,000 clones, with approximately 89% appearing a single time and 1.5% to 2% taken by the ten largest. CDR1 and CDR2 (germline): SGHTA, FQGTGA. The CDR3 loop spans 13 amino acids. V was shortened by 0 bases and J by 3 bases, with 5 bases between the two germline ends. The clonotype comes from a man aged 40-55 years with colorectal cancer. This chain joins TRBV7-3 and TRBJ1-1; D unclear. What was sequenced was PBMCs. The CDR3 loop is CASSLTGYTEAFF. The CDR3 DNA sequence: TGTGCCAGCAGCTTAACGGGGTACACTGAAGCTTTCTTT.